The source of this T cell receptor beta chain is a study of T cell responses to AZD1222 COVID-19 vaccine. This clone was detected only once. Its antigen is unknown. CDR3 size: 13 residues. The germline gives CDR1 SNHLY, CDR2 FYNNEI. Trimming took off 6 bases at V and 4 bases at J, with 13 bases between the two ends. Study findings and constraints: AZD1222 recipients seropositive at baseline numbered only five or six. Repertoires were obtained solely post-peak T cell response. An increase in Spike-specific TCR breadth and depth was observed after two AZD1222 doses. Donor demographics were predominantly white British with a female majority; clonal diversity may be underestimated.

TCRdb's table, derived via immunoSEQ multiplex PCR, lists solely in-frame clones and lacks some. The table has around 220,000 clones, about 94% seen once. Source: peripheral blood, taken 28 days after the second dose of the MenACWY control vaccine. The receptor's source is an adult who received the MenACWY meningococcal vaccine as a control. This chain connects TRBV2 to TRBJ2-7; D may be TRBD1 (6 bases). The CDR3 sequence: CASRAGARYEQYF. CDR3 nucleotide sequence: TGTGCCAGCAGAGCAGGGGCGCGTTACGAGCAGTACTTC.